A selection of T cell receptor beta chains follows, all from one sample in a study of T cell repertoires in cytomegalovirus infection. No antigen has been identified for these receptors. TCRdb reanalysed the reads using MiXCR and keeps one entry per CDR3 protein. Of some 940,000 distinct CDR3 sequences in the sample, around 32% were seen once. The specimen comprised cultured CD8+ T cells from PBMCs, sampled from culture after CMV antigen stimulation. These TCRs come from a human donor in good health (CMV status not recorded). Some clones in this sample may be carry-over from other donors' samples. CDR3s include the opening cysteine and the closing phenylalanine or tryptophan. A D gene is named only where the DNA matches it firmly. Size is omitted from some rows. Given values are once, few, many or a class for expanded clones.

>many|NA|TRBV6-1|TRBJ1-5
TGTGCCAGCAGTGAAACGCGGGCGAGAAATCAGCCCCAGCATTTT
CASSETRARNQPQHF
>once|TRBD2|TRBV2|TRBJ2-3
TGTGCCAGCAGTGGATTTAGCGGGGTATTCGCAGATACGCAGTATTTT
CASSGFSGVFADTQYF
>few|TRBD1|TRBV12-3/TRBV12-4|TRBJ2-7
TGTGCCAGCACCGCGGGCAGGGGGCTTTACGAGCAGTACTTC
CASTAGRGLYEQYF
>few|TRBD2|TRBV4-1|TRBJ2-3
TGTGCCAGCAGCCAAGGATGGACTAGCGGGGGCCCTAGCACAGATACGCAGTATTTT
CASSQGWTSGGPSTDTQYF
>NA|TRBD1|TRBV12-3/TRBV12-4|TRBJ2-1
TGTGCCAGCAGTTCCGGGACAGGGAGGCATTACAGTGAGCAGTTCTTC
CASSSGTGRHYSEQFF
>NA|TRBD1|TRBV12-3/TRBV12-4|TRBJ2-7
TGTGCCAGCAGACAGGGGAACTACGAGCAGTACTTC
CASRQGNYEQYF
>few|TRBD2|TRBV6-6|TRBJ2-1
TGTGCCAGCAGTTACCCTAGCGGGGGGGCTTTAAAAGAGCAGTTCTTC
CASSYPSGGALKEQFF
>few|NA|TRBV7-9|TRBJ2-1
TGTGCCAGCATTGGCCCGTATGAGCAGTTCTTC
CASIGPYEQFF
>many|NA|TRBV7-6|TRBJ2-2
TGTGCCAGCAGCCTCCCGGGACACCAATCGAACACCGGGGAGCTGTTTTTT
CASSLPGHQSNTGELFF
>NA|NA|TRBV7-6|TRBJ1-2
TGTGCCAGCAGCTCTCCGAATACTATAGGCTACACCTTC
CASSSPNTIGYTF
>NA|NA|TRBV27|TRBJ2-1
TGTGCCACCTCCTGGCCAGGGAATAACAATGAGCAGTTCTTC
CATSWPGNNNEQFF
>many|NA|TRBV7-2|TRBJ1-1
TGTGCCAGCAGCCCCGCCCCCGACAGGAACACTGAAGCTTTCTTT
CASSPAPDRNTEAFF
>NA|NA|TRBV27|TRBJ1-1
TGTGCCAGCAGTTTAGTGGGACCCTTGCGAACTGAAGCTTTCTTT
CASSLVGPLRTEAFF
>NA|NA|TRBV7-4|TRBJ2-1
TGTGCCAGCAGCTCACCGTCCTGGGGGTACAATGAGCAGTTCTTC
CASSSPSWGYNEQFF
>many|NA|TRBV7-8|TRBJ2-3
TGTGCCAGCAGAGCTTTGGGCGAGGGGGGGCCTAGCACAGATACGCAGTATTTT
CASRALGEGGPSTDTQYF
>many|NA|TRBV7-8|TRBJ2-3
TGTGCCAGCAGCTACCGACTTTCGACCACAGATACGCAGTATTTT
CASSYRLSTTDTQYF
>NA|NA|TRBV7-6|TRBJ1-6
TGTGCCAGCAGCCGAAGACAGTTTTCCCTCCACTTT
CASSRRQFSLHF
>NA|NA|TRBV7-9|TRBJ2-5
TGTGCCAGTCTGCGGGGATTTGAAGAGACCCAGTACTTC
CASLRGFEETQYF
>NA|NA|TRBV19|TRBJ1-2
TGTGCCACTCTAGGTGGGAACTTC
CATLGGNF
>many|NA|TRBV28|TRBJ1-1
TGTGCCAGCAGTTTTTTGAAGAACACTGAAGCTTTCTTT
CASSFLKNTEAFF